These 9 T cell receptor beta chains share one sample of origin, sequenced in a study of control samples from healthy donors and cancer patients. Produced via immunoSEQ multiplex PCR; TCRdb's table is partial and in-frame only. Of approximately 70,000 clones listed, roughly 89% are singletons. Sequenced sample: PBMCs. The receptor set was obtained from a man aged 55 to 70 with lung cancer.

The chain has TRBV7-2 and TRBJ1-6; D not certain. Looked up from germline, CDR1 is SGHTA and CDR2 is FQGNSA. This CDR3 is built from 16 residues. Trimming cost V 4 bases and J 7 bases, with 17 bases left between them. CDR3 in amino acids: CASSSQSGSTNSPLHF. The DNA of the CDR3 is TGTGCCAGCAGCTCTCAATCGGGCAGTACAAATTCACCCCTCCACTTT.

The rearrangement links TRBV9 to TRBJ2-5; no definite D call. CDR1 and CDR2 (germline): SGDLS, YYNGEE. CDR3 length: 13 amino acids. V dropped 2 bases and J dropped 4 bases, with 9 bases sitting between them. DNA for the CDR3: TGTGCCAGCAGCGTGGGGTCCGGAGAGACCCAGTACTTC. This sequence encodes CASSVGSGETQYF.

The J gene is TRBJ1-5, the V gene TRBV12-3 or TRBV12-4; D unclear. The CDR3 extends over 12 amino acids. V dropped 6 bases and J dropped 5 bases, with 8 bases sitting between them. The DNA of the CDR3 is TGTGCCAGCAGCCCACAAGATCAGCCCCAGCATTTT. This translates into CASSPQDQPQHF.

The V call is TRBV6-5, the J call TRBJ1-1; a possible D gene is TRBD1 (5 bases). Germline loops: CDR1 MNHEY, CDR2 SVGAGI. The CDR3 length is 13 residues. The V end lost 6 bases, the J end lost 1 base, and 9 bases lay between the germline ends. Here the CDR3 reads CASRQVPNTEAFF. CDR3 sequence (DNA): TGTGCCAGCAGACAGGTTCCGAACACTGAAGCTTTCTTT.

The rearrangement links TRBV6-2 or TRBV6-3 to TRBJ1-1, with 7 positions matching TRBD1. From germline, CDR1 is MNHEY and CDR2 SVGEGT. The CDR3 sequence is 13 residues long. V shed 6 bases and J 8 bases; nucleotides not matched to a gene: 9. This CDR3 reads CASSPDRVSEAFF. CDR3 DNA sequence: TGTGCCAGCAGCCCCGACAGGGTCTCCGAAGCTTTCTTT.

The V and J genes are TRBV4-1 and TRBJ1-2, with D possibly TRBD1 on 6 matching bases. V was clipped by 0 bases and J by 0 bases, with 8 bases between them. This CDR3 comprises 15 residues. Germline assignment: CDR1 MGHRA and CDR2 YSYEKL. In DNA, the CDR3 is TGCGCCAGCAGCCAAGATACAGGGACTAACTATGGCTACACCTTC. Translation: CASSQDTGTNYGYTF.

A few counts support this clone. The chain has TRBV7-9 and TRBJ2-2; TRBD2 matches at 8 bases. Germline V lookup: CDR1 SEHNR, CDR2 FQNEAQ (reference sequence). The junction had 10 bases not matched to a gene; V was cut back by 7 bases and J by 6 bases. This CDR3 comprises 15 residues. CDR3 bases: TGTGCCAGCACAGCGAGGGCGGGGGGATCCGGGGAGCTGTTTTTT. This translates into CASTARAGGSGELFF.

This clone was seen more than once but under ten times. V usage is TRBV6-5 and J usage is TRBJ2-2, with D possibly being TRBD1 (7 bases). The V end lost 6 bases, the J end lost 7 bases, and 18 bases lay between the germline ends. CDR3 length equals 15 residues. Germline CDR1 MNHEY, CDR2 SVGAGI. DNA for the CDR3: TGTGCCAGCAGCTCTAGGGGGCCCGGGGGCGGGGAGCTGTTTTTT. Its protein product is CASSSRGPGGGELFF.

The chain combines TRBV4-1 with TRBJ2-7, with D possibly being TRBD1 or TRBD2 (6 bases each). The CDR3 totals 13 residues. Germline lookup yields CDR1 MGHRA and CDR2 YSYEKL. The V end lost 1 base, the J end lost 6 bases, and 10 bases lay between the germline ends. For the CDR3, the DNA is TGCGCCAGCAGCCAAGCCGGGGGCGGCGAGCAGTACTTC. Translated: CASSQAGGGEQYF.